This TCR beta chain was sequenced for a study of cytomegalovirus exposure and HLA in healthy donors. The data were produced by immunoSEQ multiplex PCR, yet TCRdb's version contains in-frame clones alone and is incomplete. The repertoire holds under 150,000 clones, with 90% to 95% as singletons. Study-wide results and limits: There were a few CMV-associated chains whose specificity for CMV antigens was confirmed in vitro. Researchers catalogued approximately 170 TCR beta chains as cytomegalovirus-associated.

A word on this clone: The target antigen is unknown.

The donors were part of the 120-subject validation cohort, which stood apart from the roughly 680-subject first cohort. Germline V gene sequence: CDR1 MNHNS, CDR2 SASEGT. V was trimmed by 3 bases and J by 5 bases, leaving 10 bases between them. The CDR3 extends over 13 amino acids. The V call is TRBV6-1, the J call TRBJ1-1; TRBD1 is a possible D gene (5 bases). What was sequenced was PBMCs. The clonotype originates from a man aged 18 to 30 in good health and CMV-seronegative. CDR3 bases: TGTGCCAGCAGTGAGGGGGGAAATACTGAAGCTTTCTTT. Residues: CASSEGGNTEAFF.